A single sample gave rise to the 19 T cell receptor beta chains below, sequenced in a study of T cell changes during pregnancy in multiple sclerosis. Profiled with immunoSEQ multiplex PCR; TCRdb holds only in-frame clones, not every one. The table has fewer than 20,000 clones, around 85% seen once. The sequenced sample was CD8+ T cells from peripheral blood mononuclear cells, obtained after pregnancy. The receptors stem from a female donor with multiple sclerosis, enrolled in a pregnancy study.

The rearrangement links TRBV6-5 to TRBJ2-6; 7 nucleotides align to TRBD1. Germline-derived CDR1 and CDR2 are MNHEY and SVGAGI. Trimming cost V 8 bases and J 0 bases; bases outside gene matches: 4. CDR3 length equals 15 residues. CDR3 protein: CASGQVRSGANVLTF. CDR3 nucleotides: TGTGCCAGCGGACAGGTCCGCTCTGGGGCCAACGTCCTGACTTTC.

This chain connects TRBV15 to TRBJ2-1; a weak D match, TRBD2 (5 bases). Trimming stripped 8 bases from V and 5 bases from J, with 16 bases between. The CDR3 length is 14 residues. The germline V gene has CDR1 LNHNV and CDR2 YYDKDF (reference sequence). CDR3 in DNA: TGTGCCACCGAAAGTCGGGGTTCGGACAATGAGCAGTTCTTC. Its protein is CATESRGSDNEQFF.

This clone was found once. This chain uses TRBV9 with TRBJ2-1; 8 bases agree with TRBD2. Trimming cost V 6 bases and J 5 bases; bases outside gene matches: 10. The CDR3 runs to 15 residues. Per the germline V gene, CDR1 is SGDLS and CDR2 is YYNGEE. The CDR3 loop is CASTGGDSHHNEQFF. CDR3 bases: TGTGCCAGCACCGGGGGGGACTCGCATCACAATGAGCAGTTCTTC.

This CDR3 is CATTYSYNEQFF. For the CDR3, the DNA is TGTGCCACCACTTACAGCTACAATGAGCAGTTCTTC. This chain links TRBV28 with TRBJ2-1; D unclear. The CDR3 runs 12 residues. The germline V gene has CDR1 MDHEN and CDR2 SYDVKM. With 10 bases removed from V and 3 bases from J, the gap between germline ends came to 10 bases. Full variable domain (missing parts from reference TRBV28 and TRBJ2-1): DVKVTQSSRYLVKRTGEKVFLECVQDMDHENMFWYRQDPGLGLRLIYFSYDVKMKEKGDIPEGYSVSREKKERFSLILESASTNQTSMYLCATTYSYNEQFFGPGTRLTVL.

The chain carries TRBV13 and TRBJ2-1, with 9 nucleotides matching TRBD2. The length of the CDR3 is 18 residues. The germline CDR1 and CDR2 sequences are PRHDT and FYEKMQ (reference sequence). V lost 1 base to trimming and J lost 1 base; unmatched junction nucleotides: 8. Here the CDR3 reads CASSLVGGTSPSYNEQFF. As DNA, the CDR3 is TGTGCCAGCAGCTTAGTGGGCGGGACTAGCCCTTCCTACAATGAGCAGTTCTTC.

This clone was counted once. The rearrangement links TRBV5-5 to TRBJ2-1, with 12 bases that match TRBD2. Germline V gives CDR1 SGHKS, CDR2 YYEKEE (reference sequence). The CDR3 is made up of 18 amino acids. The J segment lost 4 bases and the V segment lost 6 bases, leaving 14 bases of the junction unmatched. The CDR3 DNA is TGTGCCAGCATGTCGACCGGACTAGCGGGATTAGCGTACAATGAGCAGTTCTTC. It translates to CASMSTGLAGLAYNEQFF.

V usage is TRBV2 and J usage is TRBJ2-1, with 9 nucleotides matching TRBD2. This CDR3 region has 15 residues. The germline V gene has CDR1 SNHLY and CDR2 FYNNEI. V dropped 7 bases and J dropped 7; count of bases not matched to a gene: 11. The CDR3 protein is CASKGGSGSANEQFF. DNA of the CDR3: TGTGCCAGCAAGGGTGGTAGCGGGAGTGCGAATGAGCAGTTCTTC.

This rearrangement joins TRBV6-5 to TRBJ1-1; D ambiguous. Germline V gene sequence: CDR1 MNHEY, CDR2 SVGAGI. V shed 0 bases and J shed 8 bases, with 16 bases lying between them. The CDR3 has 15 amino acids. CDR3 loop: CASSYSEGNPEEAFF. The CDR3 bases are TGTGCCAGCAGTTACTCGGAGGGCAATCCCGAAGAAGCTTTCTTT.

This chain joins TRBV11-2 and TRBJ2-3; 9 nucleotides line up with TRBD2. The germline gives CDR1 SGHAT, CDR2 FQNNGV. V was clipped by 0 bases and J by 0 bases; unmatched bases: 10. The CDR3 runs to 19 residues. For the CDR3, the DNA is TGTGCCAGCAGCTTAGACCCTTCCGGAGCGGGGGGAAGCACAGATACGCAGTATTTT. It is translated as CASSLDPSGAGGSTDTQYF.

The rearrangement joins TRBV4-3 to TRBJ2-7, with 11 bases fitting TRBD1. The CDR3 covers 17 residues. Germline CDR1 reads LGHNA; CDR2 reads YSLEER. V was pared by 0 bases and J by 6 bases, with 10 bases of the junction left unmatched. CDR3 loop: CASSQDPPGDRGIEQYF. CDR3 DNA sequence: TGCGCCAGCAGCCAAGATCCCCCGGGGGACAGGGGGATCGAGCAGTACTTC.

V is TRBV30 and J is TRBJ2-1; 10 positions match TRBD2. V was pared by 1 base and J by 8 bases, with 17 bases of the junction left unmatched. This CDR3 is 18 amino acids long. Germline lookup yields CDR1 GTSNPN and CDR2 SVGIG (reference sequence). The CDR3 sequence is CAWSGDDPGTSVGDEQFF. The DNA for the CDR3 is TGTGCCTGGAGTGGTGATGATCCCGGGACTAGCGTTGGCGATGAGCAGTTCTTC.

The chain combines TRBV28 with TRBJ2-7; the D gene is possibly TRBD2 (5 bases). CDR3 length: 12 amino acids. V was cut by 6 bases and J by 3 bases, with 9 bases left in between. Germline values: CDR1 MDHEN, CDR2 SYDVKM. DNA for the CDR3: TGTGCCAGCAGGGCCGGGGTCTACGAGCAGTACTTC. This gives the protein CASRAGVYEQYF.

This rearrangement joins TRBV2 to TRBJ2-3; 16 positions match TRBD2. The length of the CDR3 is 20 residues. J was trimmed by 2 bases and V by 6 bases; bases with no gene match: 14. Per germline, CDR1 SNHLY and CDR2 FYNNEI. The CDR3: CASSRGTSGGAFIDTDTQYF. The CDR3 nucleotides read TGTGCCAGCAGCCGAGGGACTAGCGGGGGGGCCTTTATCGACACAGATACGCAGTATTTT.

The rearrangement uses TRBV10-3 and TRBJ2-1; 7 bases are a match to TRBD1. The germline V gene encodes CDR1 ENHRY and CDR2 SYGVKD. The CDR3 is 17 amino acids. The junction had 12 bases not matched to a gene; V was cut back by 2 bases and J by 5 bases. Here the CDR3 DNA reads TGTGCCATCAGTGAGCTTCCGGGACAGACGACCGACAATGAGCAGTTCTTC. This sequence encodes CAISELPGQTTDNEQFF.

V gene TRBV6-5 combines with J gene TRBJ2-3, with 11 bases matching TRBD2. Per the germline V gene, CDR1 is MNHEY and CDR2 is SVGAGI. The J segment lost 6 bases and the V segment lost 4 bases, leaving 6 bases of the junction unmatched. The CDR3 contains 15 residues. The CDR3 spells CASSSLAGGMDTQYF. In nucleotides, the CDR3 is TGTGCCAGCAGTTCCCTAGCGGGAGGAATGGATACGCAGTATTTT.

The chain recombines TRBV6-1 with TRBJ1-2; D gene ambiguous. Trimming pared 3 bases from V and 4 bases from J, leaving 21 bases between. Germline V lookup: CDR1 MNHNS, CDR2 SASEGT. The CDR3 loop spans 17 amino acids. This chain's CDR3 is CASSEDFRRTPSYGYTF. The CDR3 DNA follows: TGTGCCAGCAGTGAGGACTTCCGACGGACCCCTTCCTATGGCTACACCTTC.

The genes are TRBV5-1 and TRBJ1-6, with 7 bases lining up with TRBD1. J gave up 7 bases and V 1 base, and 11 bases lay outside the gene matches. The CDR3 extends over 17 amino acids. Germline loops: CDR1 SGHRS, CDR2 YFSETQ. CDR3 in amino acids: CASSLSRGQGVNSPLHF. CDR3 bases: TGCGCCAGCAGCTTGTCGCGTGGGCAGGGGGTAAATTCACCCCTCCACTTT.

This chain links TRBV4-3 with TRBJ2-1; 7 bases line up with TRBD1. The V gene's germline CDR1 is LGHNA and CDR2 YSLEER. Trimming took 2 bases from V and 5 from J; bases not matched to a gene: 9. The CDR3 has 16 amino acids. CDR3 nucleotides: TGCGCCAGCAGCCAAAAGTCGACAGGGCCGAACAATGAGCAGTTCTTC. As protein: CASSQKSTGPNNEQFF.

The V gene is TRBV11-2, the J gene TRBJ2-5; TRBD1 agrees at 9 bases. This CDR3 is 15 amino acids long. Germline values: CDR1 SGHAT, CDR2 FQNNGV. Unmatched junction bases numbered 6, after V lost 5 bases and J lost 2 bases. In DNA, the CDR3 is TGTGCCAGCAGCGGACAGGGGCTAGATCAAGAGACCCAGTACTTC. It specifies CASSGQGLDQETQYF.